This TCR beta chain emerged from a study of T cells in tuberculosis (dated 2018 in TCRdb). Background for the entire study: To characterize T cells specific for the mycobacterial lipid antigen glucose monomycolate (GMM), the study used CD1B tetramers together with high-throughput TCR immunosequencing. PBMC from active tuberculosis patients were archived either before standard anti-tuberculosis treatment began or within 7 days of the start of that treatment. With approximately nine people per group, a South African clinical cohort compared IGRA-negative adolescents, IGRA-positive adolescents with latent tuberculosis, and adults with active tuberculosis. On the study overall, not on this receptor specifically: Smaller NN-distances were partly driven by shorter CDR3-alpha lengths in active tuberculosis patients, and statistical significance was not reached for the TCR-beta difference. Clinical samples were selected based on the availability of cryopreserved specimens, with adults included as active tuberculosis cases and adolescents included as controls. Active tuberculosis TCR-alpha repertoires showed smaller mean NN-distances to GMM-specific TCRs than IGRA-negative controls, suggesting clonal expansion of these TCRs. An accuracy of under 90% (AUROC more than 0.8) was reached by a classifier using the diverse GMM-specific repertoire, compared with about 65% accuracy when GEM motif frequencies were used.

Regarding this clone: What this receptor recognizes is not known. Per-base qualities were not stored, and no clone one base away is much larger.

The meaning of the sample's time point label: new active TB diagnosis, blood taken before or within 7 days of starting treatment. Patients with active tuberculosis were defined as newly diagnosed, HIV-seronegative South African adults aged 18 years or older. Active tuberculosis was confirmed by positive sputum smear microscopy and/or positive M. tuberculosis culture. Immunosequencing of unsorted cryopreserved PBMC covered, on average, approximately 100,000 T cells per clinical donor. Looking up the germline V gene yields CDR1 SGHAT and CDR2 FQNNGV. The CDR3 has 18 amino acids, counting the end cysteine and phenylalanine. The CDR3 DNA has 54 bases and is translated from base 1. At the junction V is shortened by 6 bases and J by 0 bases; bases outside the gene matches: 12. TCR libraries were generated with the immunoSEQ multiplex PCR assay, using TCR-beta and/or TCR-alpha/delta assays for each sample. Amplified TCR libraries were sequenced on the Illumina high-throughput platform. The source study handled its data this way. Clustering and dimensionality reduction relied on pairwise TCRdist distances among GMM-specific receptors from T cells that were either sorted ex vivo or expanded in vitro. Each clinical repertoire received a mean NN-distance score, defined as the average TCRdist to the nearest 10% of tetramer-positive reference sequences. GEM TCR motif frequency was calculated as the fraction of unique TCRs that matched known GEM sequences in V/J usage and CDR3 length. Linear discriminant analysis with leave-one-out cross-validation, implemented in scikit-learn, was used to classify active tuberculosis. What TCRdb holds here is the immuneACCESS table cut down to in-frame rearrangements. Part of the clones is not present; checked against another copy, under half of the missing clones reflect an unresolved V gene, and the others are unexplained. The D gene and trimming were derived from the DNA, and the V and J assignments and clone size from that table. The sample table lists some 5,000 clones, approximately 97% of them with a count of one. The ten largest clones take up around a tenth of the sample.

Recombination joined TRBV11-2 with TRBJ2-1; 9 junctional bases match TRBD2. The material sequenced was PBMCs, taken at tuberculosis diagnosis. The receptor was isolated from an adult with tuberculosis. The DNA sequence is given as TGTGCCAGCAGTTCTACCGAGCGGGGGGCGGGCTCCTACAATGAGCAGTTCTTC. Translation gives CASSSTERGAGSYNEQFF.